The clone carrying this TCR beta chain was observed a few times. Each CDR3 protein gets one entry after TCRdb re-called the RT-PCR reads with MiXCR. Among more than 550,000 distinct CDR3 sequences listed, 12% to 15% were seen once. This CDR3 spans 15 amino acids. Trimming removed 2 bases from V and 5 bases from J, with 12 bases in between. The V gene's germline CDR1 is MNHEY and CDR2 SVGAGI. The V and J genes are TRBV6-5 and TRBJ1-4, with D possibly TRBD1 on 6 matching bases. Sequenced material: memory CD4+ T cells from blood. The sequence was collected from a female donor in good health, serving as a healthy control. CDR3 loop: CASSYGSQGNEKLFF. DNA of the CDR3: TGTGCCAGCAGTTACGGGTCACAGGGCAATGAAAAACTGTTTTTT.